This T cell receptor (beta chain) was identified in a study of identifying expanded T cells in peripheral blood. Study-wide results and limits: Technical replicates showed roughly 1.2 changed clones; roughly two weeks about 16; four weeks 19. Two-week clone count variance significantly increased as total template count grew.

V was clipped by 0 bases and J by 4 bases; unmatched bases: 9. CDR1 and CDR2 (germline): SGHTS, YDEGEE. The CDR3 runs 17 residues. A note on this clone: Its antigen is unidentified.

Measured with immunoSEQ multiplex PCR; TCRdb has only the in-frame clones, and not every one. Among about 110,000 clones listed, about 87% were seen once. During the collection period, no donor immune events like infections were recorded. The V and J genes are TRBV5-8 and TRBJ1-2, with 10 bases that match TRBD1. Input material: blood. The TCR was taken from a person between 18 and 75 years old in good health. DNA for the CDR3: TGTGCCAGCAGCTTGGCCTTCGGGACAGGGGCGACCTATGGCTACACCTTC. It codes for CASSLAFGTGATYGYTF. Full variable domain (missing parts from reference TRBV5-8 and TRBJ1-2): EAGVTQSPTHLIKTRGQQATLRCSPISGHTSVYWYQQALGLGLQFLLWYDEGEERNRGNFPPRFSGRQFPNYSSELNVNALELEDSALYLCASSLAFGTGATYGYTFGSGTRLTVV.